This TCR beta chain was profiled in a study of blood T cell repertoires in COVID-19. As for the study in general: Acute and convalescent COVID-19 samples came from the United States, Italy and Spain.

As handled by the study authors: Amplification from reference gene primers served as the basis for estimated nucleated cell counts. Data came from immunoSEQ multiplex PCR; TCRdb stores just in-frame clones and leaves some out. V, J and clone size reflect that table, while D and trimming were determined from the DNA. The sample holds about 56,000 clones, 84% seen once. This CDR3 has 14 amino acids. The germline gives CDR1 SGHAT, CDR2 FQNNGV. The V gene end was trimmed by 8 bases and the J gene end by 3 bases; junction bases not matched to a gene: 6. In Seattle, patients joined the study during active infection and were tracked longitudinally. This clone was counted once.

J is TRBJ2-1 and V is TRBV11-2, with 8 bases aligning to TRBD1. The clonotype was recovered from a man in his 60s with COVID-19, enrolled during active disease. Sequenced material: peripheral blood. The DNA of the CDR3 is TGTGCCAGCTCGGACAGGGCGGACTACAATGAGCAGTTCTTC. It translates to CASSDRADYNEQFF.